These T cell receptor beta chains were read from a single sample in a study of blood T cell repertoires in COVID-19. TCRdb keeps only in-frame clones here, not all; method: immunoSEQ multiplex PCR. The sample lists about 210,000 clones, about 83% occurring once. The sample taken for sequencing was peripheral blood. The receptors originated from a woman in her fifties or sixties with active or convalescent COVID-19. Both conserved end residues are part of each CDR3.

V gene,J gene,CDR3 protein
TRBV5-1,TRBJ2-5,CASSSQGTEETQYF
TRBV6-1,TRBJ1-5,CASSEGSGGNQPQHF
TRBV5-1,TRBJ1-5,CASSPGGDRNQPQHF
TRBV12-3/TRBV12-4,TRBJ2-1,CASSFGGTDEQFF
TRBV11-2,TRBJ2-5,CASSLRRSGKGETQYF
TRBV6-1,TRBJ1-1,CASSRLGGQDTEAFF
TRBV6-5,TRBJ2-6,CASSYSGYSGANVLTF
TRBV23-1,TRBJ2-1,CASSPPGQEYNEQFF
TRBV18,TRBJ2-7,CASSPSGTGRYEQYF
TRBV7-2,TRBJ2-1,CASRRQRTYNEQFF
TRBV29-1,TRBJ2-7,CSVGSQVYEQYF
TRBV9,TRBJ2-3,CASSDSSGPSDTQYF
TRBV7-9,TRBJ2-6,CASSRTGGRVEGANVLTF
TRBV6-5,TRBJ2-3,CASSLGLSTDTQYF
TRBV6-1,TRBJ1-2,CASSGAGGQQLYGYTF
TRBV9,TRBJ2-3,CASSVAGGADTQYF
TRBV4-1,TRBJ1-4,CASSPVPGQGLKLFF